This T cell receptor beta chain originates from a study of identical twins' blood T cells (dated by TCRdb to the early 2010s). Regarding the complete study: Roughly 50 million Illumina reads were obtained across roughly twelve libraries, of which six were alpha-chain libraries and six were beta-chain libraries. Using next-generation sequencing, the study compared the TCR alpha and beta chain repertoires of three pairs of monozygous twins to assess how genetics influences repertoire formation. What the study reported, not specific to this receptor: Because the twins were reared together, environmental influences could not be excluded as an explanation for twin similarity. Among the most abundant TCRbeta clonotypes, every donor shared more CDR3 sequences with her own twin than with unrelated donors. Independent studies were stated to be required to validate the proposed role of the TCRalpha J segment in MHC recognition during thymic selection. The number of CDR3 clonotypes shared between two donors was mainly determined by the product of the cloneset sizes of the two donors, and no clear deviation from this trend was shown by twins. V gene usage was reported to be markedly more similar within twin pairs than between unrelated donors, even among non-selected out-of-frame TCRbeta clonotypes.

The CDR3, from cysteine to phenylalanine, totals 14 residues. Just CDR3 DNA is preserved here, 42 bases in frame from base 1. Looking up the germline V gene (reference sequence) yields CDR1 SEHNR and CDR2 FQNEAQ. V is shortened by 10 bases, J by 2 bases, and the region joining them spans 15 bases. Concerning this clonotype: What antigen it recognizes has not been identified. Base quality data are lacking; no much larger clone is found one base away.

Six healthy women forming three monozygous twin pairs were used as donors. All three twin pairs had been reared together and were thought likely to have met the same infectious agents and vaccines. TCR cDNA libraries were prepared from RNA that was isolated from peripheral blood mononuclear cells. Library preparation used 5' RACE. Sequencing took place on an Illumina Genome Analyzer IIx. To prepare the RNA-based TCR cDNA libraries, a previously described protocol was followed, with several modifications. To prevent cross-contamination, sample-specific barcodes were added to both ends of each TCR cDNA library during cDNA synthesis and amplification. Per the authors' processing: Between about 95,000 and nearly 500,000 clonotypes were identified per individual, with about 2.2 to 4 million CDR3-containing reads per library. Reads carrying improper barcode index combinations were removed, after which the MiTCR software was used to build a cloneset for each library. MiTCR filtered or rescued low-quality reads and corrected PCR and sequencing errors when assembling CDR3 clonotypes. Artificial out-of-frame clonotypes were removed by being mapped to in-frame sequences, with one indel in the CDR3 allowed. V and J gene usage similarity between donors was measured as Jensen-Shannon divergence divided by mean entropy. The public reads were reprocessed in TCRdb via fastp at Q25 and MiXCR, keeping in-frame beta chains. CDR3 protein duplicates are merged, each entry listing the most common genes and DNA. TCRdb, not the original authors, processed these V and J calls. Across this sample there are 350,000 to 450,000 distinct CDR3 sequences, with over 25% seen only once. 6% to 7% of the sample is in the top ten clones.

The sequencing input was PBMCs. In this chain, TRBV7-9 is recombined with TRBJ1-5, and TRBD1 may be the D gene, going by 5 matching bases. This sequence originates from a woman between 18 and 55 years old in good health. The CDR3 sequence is CAIGGDWGNQPQHF. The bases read TGTGCCATTGGGGGGGATTGGGGCAATCAGCCCCAGCATTTT.